A selection of T cell receptor beta chains follows, all from one sample in a study of a mutant IDH1 vaccine in newly diagnosed glioma. The table came from immunoSEQ multiplex PCR; TCRdb's copy has only in-frame clones and leaves some out. The repertoire holds 85,000 to 100,000 clones, with around four fifths as singletons. The starting material was PBMCs, obtained from a glioma patient treated with radiotherapy, temozolomide or both. The source of these receptors is a man in his forties or fifties with glioma. The CDR3 runs from the conserved cysteine through the conserved F or W. D genes are given only for firm matches. A clone size is listed for some rows: how often the clone was seen (once, few, many), or a class if it is expanded.

>.|TRBV18|TRBJ2-5|.
TGTGCCAGCTCACCATTCCGGGGCCAAGAGACCCAGTACTTC
CASSPFRGQETQYF
>.|TRBV11-2|TRBJ1-6|.
TGTGCCAGCAGCGCGGGACAAACGAATTCACCCCTCCACTTT
CASSAGQTNSPLHF
>TRBD2|TRBV29-1|TRBJ2-7|.
TGCAGCGTTGAAGACAAACTAGCGGGAGGATACGAGCAGTACTTC
CSVEDKLAGGYEQYF
>.|TRBV7-2|TRBJ2-1|few
TGTGCCAGCAGCTTACTAACAGGGAATGAGCAGTTCTTC
CASSLLTGNEQFF
>TRBD1|TRBV29-1|TRBJ1-2|once
TGCAGCGTTGTGACAGGGGGATATGGCTACACCTTC
CSVVTGGYGYTF
>.|TRBV28|TRBJ2-3|.
TGTGCCAGCAGGGGACTTTTTGGCGGGCCCCTCGGAGATACGCAGTATTTT
CASRGLFGGPLGDTQYF
>TRBD1|TRBV2|TRBJ1-1|.
TGTGCCAGCACTCAGGGGGGAAACACTGAAGCTTTCTTT
CASTQGGNTEAFF
>.|TRBV4-1|TRBJ1-5|few
TGCGCCAGCAGCCAAGAATATGCCGTGGCCCAGCATTTT
CASSQEYAVAQHF
>.|TRBV18|TRBJ2-7|.
TGTGCCAGCTCACCAGCCCCGTGGACGGCCACCTACGAGCAGTACTTC
CASSPAPWTATYEQYF
>TRBD1|TRBV19|TRBJ2-7|once
TGTGCCAGTAAACCGGGACAGGAGGCCTACGAGCAGTACTTC
CASKPGQEAYEQYF
>.|TRBV13|TRBJ2-7|.
TGTGCCAGCACCCACCGGGGTTACTACGAGCAGTACTTC
CASTHRGYYEQYF
>.|TRBV7-2|TRBJ1-4|.
TGTGCCAGCAGCTTTGGAGGGGGGAATGAAAAACTGTTTTTT
CASSFGGGNEKLFF
>TRBD2|TRBV4-2|TRBJ2-7|.
TGTGCCAGCAGCCTAACTAGCGGGGTCCCCTACGAGCAGTACTTC
CASSLTSGVPYEQYF
>TRBD1|TRBV5-4|TRBJ1-2|.
TGTGCCAGCAGCTTGGAACAGGGGGCGAACTATGGCTACACCTTC
CASSLEQGANYGYTF
>.|TRBV27|TRBJ1-2|.
TGTGCCAGCAGCGACAGGCCATCTAACTATGGCTACACCTTC
CASSDRPSNYGYTF
>.|TRBV6-5|TRBJ1-1|.
TGTGCCAGCAGCATGGACAGTTTCGGCACTGAAGCTTTCTTT
CASSMDSFGTEAFF
>.|TRBV5-1|TRBJ1-3|.
TGCGCCAGCAGCTTGACAGGGCACGGAAACACCATATATTTT
CASSLTGHGNTIYF
>.|TRBV19|TRBJ2-2|once
TGTGCCAGTAGAACTACGGCCCGGGACACCGGGGAGCTGTTTTTT
CASRTTARDTGELFF
>.|TRBV28|TRBJ2-2|.
TGTGCCAGCAGTCTCTACACCGGGGAGCTGTTTTTT
CASSLYTGELFF
>TRBD2|TRBV7-6|TRBJ2-1|.
TGTGCCAGCAGCCAGGTCGGGGGGTACAATGAGCAGTTCTTC
CASSQVGGYNEQFF
>TRBD1|TRBV6-5|TRBJ2-7|.
TGTGCCAGCAGTTTTCTGGACAGGTTCACCTACGAGCAGTACTTC
CASSFLDRFTYEQYF
>.|TRBV9|TRBJ1-5|.
TGTGCCAGCAGCGGTAGTAATAGCAATCAGCCCCAGCATTTT
CASSGSNSNQPQHF
>TRBD1|TRBV4-3|TRBJ2-7|.
TGCGCCAGCAGCCTCGACAGGGTTGCCGAGCAGTACTTC
CASSLDRVAEQYF
>.|TRBV29-1|TRBJ1-2|.
TGCAGCGTTGACAGGGAAGGCTATGGCTACACCTTC
CSVDREGYGYTF
>TRBD2|TRBV19|TRBJ2-1|.
TGTGCCAGTAGTATCTTACGGACTAGCCTTTTCTACAATGAGCAGTTCTTC
CASSILRTSLFYNEQFF
>.|TRBV18|TRBJ1-4|few
TGTGCCAGCTCACGTCTTGTGGGAGAAAAACTGTTTTTT
CASSRLVGEKLFF
>TRBD2|TRBV4-3|TRBJ2-1|.
TGCGCCAGCAGCCACCATGCGAGCGGGGGGGCTTTGTATGAGCAGTTCTTC
CASSHHASGGALYEQFF
>.|TRBV6-1|TRBJ2-1|many
TGTGCCAGCAGTGAAGGACAGGAGTACAATGAGCAGTTCTTC
CASSEGQEYNEQFF
>.|TRBV11-2|TRBJ2-7|.
TGTGCCAGCAGCTCCTCGGACCGGGGATTCTACGAGCAGTACTTC
CASSSSDRGFYEQYF
>.|TRBV6-5|TRBJ2-7|.
TGTGCCAGCAGTCGTACTAGCCTCTACGAGCAGTACTTC
CASSRTSLYEQYF
>.|TRBV7-2|TRBJ1-3|.
TGTGCCAGCAGCTTAGCGCACAGCCATGGAAACACCATATATTTT
CASSLAHSHGNTIYF
>.|TRBV5-4|TRBJ2-7|.
TGTGCCAGCAGCTTGGCTGACACCTACGAGCAGTACTTC
CASSLADTYEQYF
>TRBD1|TRBV6-5|TRBJ2-7|.
TGTGCCACGCGGGACAGGAGGCAGGGCGAGCAGTACTTC
CATRDRRQGEQYF
>.|TRBV30|TRBJ2-2|.
TGTGCCTGGAGTCCCGGACAGATAAGGGCTCCCGGGGAGCTGTTTTTT
CAWSPGQIRAPGELFF
>TRBD1|TRBV6-1|TRBJ1-5|many
TGTGCCAGCAGTGATCGGGACAGGGGTGATAATCAGCCCCAGCATTTT
CASSDRDRGDNQPQHF
>TRBD1|TRBV9|TRBJ1-1|.
TGTGCCAGCAGCGCCCAAGGGGGCAAGTTCCCTGAAGCTTTCTTT
CASSAQGGKFPEAFF